The next 23 T cell receptor beta chains were all read from a single sample in a study of blood T cell repertoires in COVID-19. Profiling relied on immunoSEQ multiplex PCR, and the TCRdb table lists in-frame clones only, not all of them. The sample yields roughly 430,000 clones, roughly 87% seen once. Input material: PBMCs or T cells enriched from blood (not recorded which). These receptors all come from a woman between 35 and 50 years old with acute COVID-19.

V usage is TRBV4-1 and J usage is TRBJ1-2; 9 bases line up with TRBD1. The CDR3 totals 15 residues. V shed 0 bases and J 6 bases; nucleotides not matched to a gene: 5. The germline gives CDR1 MGHRA, CDR2 YSYEKL. The CDR3 is CASSQESGTGHGYTF. CDR3 sequence (DNA): TGCGCCAGCAGCCAAGAATCAGGGACAGGGCATGGCTACACCTTC.

The rearrangement uses TRBV5-4 and TRBJ2-7; 7 bases match TRBD1. The CDR3 extends over 15 amino acids. The J segment lost 0 bases and the V segment lost 2 bases, leaving 5 bases of the junction unmatched. Germline loops: CDR1 SGHNT, CDR2 YYREEE (reference sequence). CDR3 in DNA: TGTGCCAGCAGCTTACCGGGACAGTACTCCTACGAGCAGTACTTC. It codes for CASSLPGQYSYEQYF.

This clone is a singleton in its sample. The chain recombines TRBV2 with TRBJ1-2, with 8 nucleotides matching TRBD1. After removal of 7 bases from V and 9 bases from J, the junction contained 10 bases not matched to a gene. Looked up from germline, CDR1 is SNHLY and CDR2 is FYNNEI. The CDR3 covers 13 residues. CDR3 protein: CASKVGQGLRYTF. The CDR3 DNA follows: TGTGCCAGCAAGGTCGGACAGGGTCTGCGCTACACCTTC.

The chain couples TRBV5-1 to TRBJ1-5; D remains ambiguous. With 0 bases removed from V and 5 bases from J, the gap between germline ends came to 12 bases. Germline V gene data show CDR1 as SGHRS and CDR2 as YFSETQ. This CDR3 is built from 15 residues. The CDR3 here is CASSLGGREDQPQHF. For the CDR3, the DNA is TGCGCCAGCAGCTTGGGAGGGAGAGAGGATCAGCCCCAGCATTTT.

V usage is TRBV5-6 and J usage is TRBJ1-5; possibly TRBD1 for D (5 bases). CDR1 is SGHDT, CDR2 YYEEEE, per germline. The CDR3 length is 13 residues. Trimming stripped 4 bases from V and 1 base from J, with 6 bases between. This CDR3 is CASSPGSNQPQHF. CDR3 nucleotide sequence: TGTGCCAGCAGCCCAGGGAGCAATCAGCCCCAGCATTTT. Based on the CDR3 plus reference TRBV5-6 and TRBJ1-5, the full variable domain is DAGVTQSPTHLIKTRGQQVTLRCSPKSGHDTVSWYQQALGQGPQFIFQYYEEEERQRGNFPDRFSGHQFPNYSSELNVNALLLGDSALYLCASSPGSNQPQHFGDGTRLSIL.

For this clone: Sequence at one end of the junction differs from germline and may be a read error. This sequence joins TRBV5-1 and TRBJ1-1; possible D gene TRBD1, 5 bases. The CDR3 sequence is 13 residues long. Germline loops: CDR1 SGHRS, CDR2 YFSETQ. This CDR3 reads CASSLQGAPLRVF. CDR3 sequence (DNA): TGCGCCAGCAGCTTGCAAGGGGCGCCGTTACGTGTCTTT. The full variable domain, rest sourced from reference TRBV5-1 and TRBJ1-1, is KAGVTQTPRYLIKTRGQQVTLSCSPISGHRSVSWYQQTPGQGLQFLFEYFSETQRNKGNFPGRFSGRQFSNSRSEMNVSTLELGDSALYLCASSLQGAPLRVFGQGTRLTVV.

The J gene is TRBJ2-2, the V gene TRBV5-4, with 8 bases fitting TRBD1. CDR3 length equals 15 residues. Looked up from germline, CDR1 is SGHNT and CDR2 is YYREEE (reference sequence). Unmatched junction bases numbered 4, after V lost 6 bases and J lost 0 bases. The CDR3 DNA reads as TGTGCCAGCAACATACAGGGGGCGAACACCGGGGAGCTGTTTTTT. Protein sequence: CASNIQGANTGELFF.

The rearrangement uses TRBV5-1 and TRBJ1-6; no reliable D call. Germline values: CDR1 SGHRS, CDR2 YFSETQ. Trimming took 3 bases from V and 0 from J, leaving 13 bases between them. This CDR3 has 17 amino acids. The CDR3, as DNA: TGCGCCAGCAGCTCAGCCGGGGAAAGCTCCTATAATTCACCCCTCCACTTT. As protein: CASSSAGESSYNSPLHF. Drawing the rest from reference TRBV5-1 and TRBJ1-6, the complete variable domain is KAGVTQTPRYLIKTRGQQVTLSCSPISGHRSVSWYQQTPGQGLQFLFEYFSETQRNKGNFPGRFSGRQFSNSRSEMNVSTLELGDSALYLCASSSAGESSYNSPLHFGNGTRLTVT.

This sequence joins TRBV18 and TRBJ1-2, with 8 bases matching TRBD1. V was pared by 5 bases and J by 5 bases, with 13 bases of the junction left unmatched. CDR1 and CDR2 (germline): KGHSH, LQKENI. The CDR3 runs 16 residues. Written as DNA, the CDR3 is TGTGCCAGCTCAGTCAACTCCGGGACAGGAGATTATGGCTACACCTTC. Its protein is CASSVNSGTGDYGYTF.

This clone appeared a single time. This chain links TRBV5-4 with TRBJ2-3, with a tentative D call TRBD1 (6 bases). The CDR3 has 16 amino acids. V shed 6 bases and J shed 0 bases, with 17 bases lying between them. The germline CDR1 and CDR2 sequences are SGHNT and YYREEE (reference sequence). The CDR3 DNA is TGTGCCAGCACTACAGGGAGTCGCCCTAGCACAGATACGCAGTATTTT. This encodes CASTTGSRPSTDTQYF. The full variable domain, its missing parts supplied by reference TRBV5-4 and TRBJ2-3, is ETGVTQSPTHLIKTRGQQVTLRCSSQSGHNTVSWYQQALGQGPQFIFQYYREEENGRGNFPPRFSGLQFPNYSSELNVNALELDDSALYLCASTTGSRPSTDTQYFGPGTRLTVL.

The chain has TRBV7-8 and TRBJ2-3; no definite D call. CDR1 and CDR2 from the germline V gene are SGHVS and FQNEAQ. CDR3 length equals 15 residues. V gave up 2 bases and J gave up 4 bases, with 13 bases separating them. CDR3: CASSLSSNSADTQYF. CDR3 sequence (DNA): TGTGCCAGCAGCTTATCGTCCAACTCGGCAGATACGCAGTATTTT. Full variable domain (remainder filled in from reference TRBV7-8 and TRBJ2-3): GAGVSQSPRYKVAKRGQDVALRCDPISGHVSLFWYQQALGQGPEFLTYFQNEAQLDKSGLPSDRFFAERPEGSVSTLKIQRTQQEDSAVYLCASSLSSNSADTQYFGPGTRLTVL.

The rearrangement joins TRBV19 to TRBJ1-2, with a weak D call TRBD1 (6 bases). Germline CDR1 is LNHDA and CDR2 is SQIVND (reference sequence). This CDR3 is 15 amino acids long. V lost 3 bases to trimming and J lost 4 bases, with 15 bases between them. CDR3: CASSMGGQGTYGYTF. CDR3 DNA sequence: TGTGCCAGTAGTATGGGTGGGCAGGGGACCTATGGCTACACCTTC.

The V call is TRBV5-1, the J call TRBJ1-6; 8 bases fit TRBD1. Unmatched junction bases numbered 11, after V lost 0 bases and J lost 6 bases. CDR1 SGHRS and CDR2 YFSETQ come from the germline V gene. The CDR3 length is 18 residues. CDR3 sequence (DNA): TGCGCCAGCAGCTTGGGTTATCAGGGGGCGCGGGGTAATTCACCCCTCCACTTT. This codes for CASSLGYQGARGNSPLHF.

The chain recombines TRBV13 with TRBJ2-7, with TRBD2 matching over 14 bases. Unmatched junction bases numbered 4, after V lost 6 bases and J lost 3 bases. From germline, CDR1 is PRHDT and CDR2 FYEKMQ (reference sequence). CDR3 length: 15 residues. CDR3 protein: CASRRTSGGHYEQYF. CDR3 nucleotide sequence: TGTGCCAGCAGGCGGACTAGCGGGGGGCACTACGAGCAGTACTTC.

The DNA of the CDR3 is TGTGCCAGCAGCCCGGACAACTACAATGAGCAGTTCTTC. This codes for CASSPDNYNEQFF. The chain joins TRBV7-9 to TRBJ2-1; weak D call: TRBD1 (5 bases). V lost 5 bases, J lost 3 bases, and 8 bases lay in between. Germline V CDR1 and CDR2: SEHNR, FQNEAQ (reference sequence). The CDR3 sequence is 13 residues long.

The chain joins TRBV9 to TRBJ2-3, with a tentative D call TRBD2 (6 bases). The CDR3 covers 16 residues. The germline gives CDR1 SGDLS, CDR2 YYNGEE. Trimming stripped 2 bases from V and 2 bases from J, with 15 bases between. The CDR3 DNA follows: TGTGCCAGCAGCGTCGGACCAGCGGGCTCCACAGATACGCAGTATTTT. Translation gives CASSVGPAGSTDTQYF. Full variable domain (remainder filled in from reference TRBV9 and TRBJ2-3): DSGVTQTPKHLITATGQRVTLRCSPRSGDLSVYWYQQSLDQGLQFLIQYYNGEERAKGNILERFSAQQFPDLHSELNLSSLELGDSALYFCASSVGPAGSTDTQYFGPGTRLTVL.

This chain connects TRBV6-5 to TRBJ2-1; 8 bases fit TRBD1. Germline V gives CDR1 MNHEY, CDR2 SVGAGI. V lost 7 bases, J lost 6 bases, and 11 bases stayed unmatched. The CDR3 runs to 15 residues. CDR3: CASITSRTGSNEQFF. CDR3 bases: TGTGCCAGCATTACGTCCAGGACAGGGAGCAATGAGCAGTTCTTC.

The genes are TRBV7-9 and TRBJ1-2; tentatively, D is TRBD1 (5 bases). Germline V gives CDR1 SEHNR, CDR2 FQNEAQ (reference sequence). The V end lost 3 bases, the J end lost 2 bases, and 7 bases lay between the germline ends. The CDR3 length is 13 residues. Here the CDR3 DNA reads TGTGCCAGCAGCTTCAACAGGAACTATGGCTACACCTTC. Encoded protein: CASSFNRNYGYTF.

The J gene is TRBJ1-5, the V gene TRBV2; D gene unclear. Germline V gene data show CDR1 as SNHLY and CDR2 as FYNNEI. This CDR3 contains 14 residues. Trimming stripped 8 bases from V and 0 bases from J, with 11 bases between. The CDR3 DNA reads as TGTGCCAGCGGGAGGCTCTATAGCAATCAGCCCCAGCATTTT. Translated: CASGRLYSNQPQHF. Full variable domain (missing parts from reference TRBV2 and TRBJ1-5): EPEVTQTPSHQVTQMGQEVILRCVPISNHLYFYWYRQILGQKVEFLVSFYNNEISEKSEIFDDQFSVERPDGSNFTLKIRSTKLEDSAMYFCASGRLYSNQPQHFGDGTRLSIL.

The V gene is TRBV5-1, the J gene TRBJ1-5; maybe TRBD1 (5 bases). CDR1 and CDR2 from the germline V gene are SGHRS and YFSETQ. Trimming cost V 0 bases and J 7 bases, with 17 bases left between them. The CDR3 contains 16 residues. The CDR3 is CASSLGPRGAGQPQHF. CDR3 bases: TGCGCCAGCAGCTTGGGCCCCCGTGGGGCTGGACAGCCCCAGCATTTT.

The V gene is TRBV11-2, the J gene TRBJ2-6, with TRBD2 as a possible D gene (5 bases). V was cut by 5 bases and J by 2 bases, with 10 bases left in between. This CDR3 region has 15 residues. Germline V lookup: CDR1 SGHAT, CDR2 FQNNGV. DNA of the CDR3: TGTGCCAGCAGCCTGGGCGGGCCTGGGGCCAACGTCCTGACTTTC. Its translation is CASSLGGPGANVLTF. Complete variable domain (other parts from reference TRBV11-2 and TRBJ2-6): EAGVAQSPRYKIIEKRQSVAFWCNPISGHATLYWYQQILGQGPKLLIQFQNNGVVDDSQLPKDRFSAERLKGVDSTLKIQPAKLEDSAVYLCASSLGGPGANVLTFGAGSRLTVL.

This clone turned up a few times. The gene calls are TRBV28 and TRBJ1-1; possible D gene TRBD1, 6 bases. Trimming took off 1 base at V and 1 base at J, with 10 bases between the two ends. In germline, CDR1 is MDHEN, CDR2 SYDVKM. The CDR3 spans 15 residues. The CDR3 DNA reads as TGTGCCAGCAGTTTATCTACAGGGAGGAACACTGAAGCTTTCTTT. It yields the protein CASSLSTGRNTEAFF.

V is TRBV9 and J is TRBJ2-4, with D hard to call. Germline CDR1 reads SGDLS; CDR2 reads YYNGEE. The CDR3 length is 18 residues. Trimming shortened V by 4 bases and J by 0 bases, and 20 bases separated the two germline ends. The CDR3 reads CASSPRPDILLAKNIQYF. The CDR3 DNA sequence: TGTGCCAGCAGCCCCCGACCTGACATTTTACTAGCCAAAAACATTCAGTACTTC.